This entry concerns a single T cell receptor (beta chain). These data are taken from a study of blood T cell repertoires in COVID-19. In the source study's methods: Reference gene primer amplification yielded estimated nucleated cell counts. Method: immunoSEQ multiplex PCR; TCRdb's copy keeps in-frame clones and lacks some. That table furnishes V, J and clone size, whereas the DNA furnished D and trimming. The sample yields 70,000 to 95,000 clones, around 80% seen once. V dropped 2 bases and J dropped 3 bases, with 15 bases sitting between them. The CDR3 contains 16 residues. Germline CDR1 is LNHNV and CDR2 is YYDKDF (reference sequence).

The sample consisted of peripheral blood. The clonotype comes from a human donor in a cohort sampled during active COVID-19. The chain has TRBV15 and TRBJ2-3, with D possibly matching TRBD2 (6 bases). The CDR3 loop is CATSRPREAGTDTQYF. DNA of the CDR3: TGTGCCACCAGCAGACCCAGGGAGGCGGGAACAGATACGCAGTATTTT.